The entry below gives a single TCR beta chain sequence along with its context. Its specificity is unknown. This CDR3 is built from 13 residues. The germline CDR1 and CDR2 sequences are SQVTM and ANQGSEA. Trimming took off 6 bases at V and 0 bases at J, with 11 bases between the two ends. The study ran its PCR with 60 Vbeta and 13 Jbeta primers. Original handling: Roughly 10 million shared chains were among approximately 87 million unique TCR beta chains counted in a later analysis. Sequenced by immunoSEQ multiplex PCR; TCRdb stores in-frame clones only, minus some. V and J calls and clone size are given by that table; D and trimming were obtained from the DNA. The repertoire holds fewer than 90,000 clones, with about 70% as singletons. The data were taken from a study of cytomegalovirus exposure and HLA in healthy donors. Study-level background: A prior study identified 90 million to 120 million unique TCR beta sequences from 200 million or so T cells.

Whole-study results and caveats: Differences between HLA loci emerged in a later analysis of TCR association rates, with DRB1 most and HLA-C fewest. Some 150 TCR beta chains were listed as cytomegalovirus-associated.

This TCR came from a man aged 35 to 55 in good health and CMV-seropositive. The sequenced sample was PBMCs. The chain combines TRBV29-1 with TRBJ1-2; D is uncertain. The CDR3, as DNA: TGCAGCGTGAGATATGCCTCTAACTATGGCTACACCTTC. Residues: CSVRYASNYGYTF.